The source of this T cell receptor (beta chain) is a study of T-cell reconstitution after alpha-beta-depleted transplantation in children. V lost 5 bases and J 1 base, leaving 14 bases between the germline ends. The germline CDR1 and CDR2 sequences are SQVTM and ANQGSEA. The CDR3 consists of 14 residues. Unique molecular identifiers featured in how the TCRbeta library was prepared. TCRdb analysed the PCR reads with MiXCR anew, one entry per CDR3 protein. The sample comprises around 530,000 distinct CDR3 sequences, over 25% of which are singletons, and around 2.4% rests with the top ten. The gene calls are TRBV29-1 and TRBJ2-5; D gene unclear. The material sequenced was PBMCs from the stem cell graft donor, taken from the stem cell graft. The receptor was isolated from a human donor who donated a stem cell graft to a child with aplastic anemia. The CDR3 sequence is CSVIYTESQETQYF. The CDR3 bases are TGCAGCGTTATCTACACGGAAAGCCAAGAGACCCAGTACTTC.